This record looks at one T cell receptor (beta chain) sequence and its context. As yet, its antigen is unknown. The sample belongs to a study of radiotherapy plus CTLA-4 blockade in lung cancer. Trimming stripped 1 base from V and 5 bases from J, with 11 bases between. From germline, CDR1 is MNHEY and CDR2 SVGAGI. This CDR3 is built from 14 residues. Study-wide results and limits: The best predictor of response was reported to be early blood T cell clone dynamics, with interferon-beta.

Clones were sequenced by immunoSEQ multiplex PCR, and TCRdb holds only the in-frame ones, with some missing. This table holds 100,000 or so clones, about 83% found once. This material consisted of peripheral blood, taken from a patient treated with radiotherapy plus ipilimumab. The sequence was obtained from a human donor with non-small cell lung cancer that progressed on radiotherapy plus ipilimumab. This chain connects TRBV6-5 to TRBJ2-5; D is uncertain. The CDR3 DNA sequence: TGTGCCAGCAGTTACTGGGGATTTGATGAGACCCAGTACTTC. Protein: CASSYWGFDETQYF.